The rows below give T cell receptor beta chains drawn from one sample of a study of OX40 agonist ivuxolimab in advanced cancers. Clones were sequenced by immunoSEQ multiplex PCR, and TCRdb holds only the in-frame ones, with some missing. Counted here are about 56,000 clones, about nine tenths occurring once; the ten biggest clones make up roughly 25%. Here the sequenced sample was CD4+ or CD8+ T cells sorted from blood, taken in a trial of the OX40 agonist ivuxolimab. All receptors derive from an adult with an advanced solid tumor such as melanoma, head and neck, liver or kidney cancer. Both conserved end residues are part of each CDR3. For some rows the clone size is stated as once, few or many, or as a class when expanded; others skip it.

CDR3: CSVQAGGAAYEQFF
size: .
V: TRBV29-1

CDR3: CAWGGLAGSYNEQFF
size: .
V: TRBV30

CDR3: CASSFGGRDTQYF
size: .
V: TRBV27

CDR3: CASSVQGQRQPQHF
size: few
V: TRBV28

CDR3: CASSRQGTDTQYF
size: .
V: TRBV4-1

CDR3: CASSFHWVPNSADTQYF
size: .
V: TRBV5-1

CDR3: CASSAGGGRYEQYF
size: .
V: TRBV7-8

CDR3: CASSWGSGADTQYF
size: .
V: TRBV5-1

CDR3: CASSSRQGLEAFF
size: .
V: TRBV7-6

CDR3: CASSQDPLAGSNTGELFF
size: once
V: TRBV4-2

CDR3: CASSPPGLAGPSLLFF
size: .
V: TRBV19

CDR3: CSVDSSESTDTQYF
size: once
V: TRBV29-1

CDR3: CASSGGLGDTQYF
size: .
V: TRBV7-2

CDR3: CASSYPGPNTEAFF
size: .
V: TRBV6-5

CDR3: CASRNLAKNIQYF
size: few
V: TRBV19

CDR3: CASSADTGELFF
size: .
V: TRBV9

CDR3: CASPGRGGEQYF
size: once
V: TRBV21-1

CDR3: CATQRSTDTQYF
size: .
V: TRBV27

CDR3: CASTIDKPNYEQYF
size: .
V: TRBV28

CDR3: CASSEVGQGVHETQYF
size: .
V: TRBV25-1

CDR3: CASSLFAGVNTGELFF
size: .
V: TRBV27

CDR3: CASSLPGGTYNTGELFF
size: .
V: TRBV27

CDR3: CASSVEELTDTQYF
size: .
V: TRBV9

CDR3: CASSSGTVTYEQYF
size: .
V: TRBV27

CDR3: CASSYAGALEQYF
size: once
V: TRBV27

CDR3: CASSVAPGENSGANVLTF
size: .
V: TRBV9

CDR3: CASSLVGLAPQETQYF
size: once
V: TRBV5-1

CDR3: CASSLVGQVLSYEQYF
size: .
V: TRBV7-9

CDR3: CASTNRGSGNTIYF
size: once
V: TRBV19

CDR3: CASSPLGAGKNIQYF
size: few
V: TRBV19

CDR3: CASSLGVPGETQYF
size: .
V: TRBV7-9

CDR3: CASSQVSQGPAKNIQYF
size: .
V: TRBV4-3

CDR3: CASSLGTGGVGSYGYTF
size: .
V: TRBV11-2

CDR3: CASQAGGPDTQYF
size: .
V: TRBV7-9

CDR3: CASRQILAPVAYNEQFF
size: .
V: TRBV7-9

CDR3: CAWGADYSNQPQHF
size: .
V: TRBV30

CDR3: CAVGNSATETQYF
size: .
V: TRBV27

CDR3: CASSLSSTLLYEQYF
size: .
V: TRBV5-1

CDR3: CASSRAPYEQYF
size: few
V: TRBV7-9

CDR3: CASSLREGRFLADTQYF
size: .
V: TRBV28

CDR3: CASSGVTEAFF
size: .
V: TRBV2

CDR3: CASSPGTSGSHPPDTQYF
size: .
V: TRBV28

CDR3: CASSGAGGFPRVPVEQYF
size: .
V: TRBV27

CDR3: CASSYSGRTSYEQYF
size: .
V: TRBV6-5

CDR3: CASSLEGRETQYF
size: .
V: TRBV28

CDR3: CASSWESSYEQYF
size: .
V: TRBV11-2

CDR3: CASSLETGNQPQHF
size: .
V: TRBV28

CDR3: CASSRVTGTGVTEAFF
size: .
V: TRBV5-1

CDR3: CASSLGRTENQPQHF
size: .
V: TRBV5-5

CDR3: CASRPQGALYNEQFF
size: .
V: TRBV27

CDR3: CASRTGTGSEQYF
size: .
V: TRBV25-1

CDR3: CASSSAGLATSGELFF
size: .
V: TRBV2

CDR3: CASSPVINSETQYF
size: .
V: TRBV7-8